Below, 9 T cell receptor beta chains from the same sample are listed, as sequenced in a study of cytomegalovirus exposure and HLA in healthy donors. The PCR was carried out with 60 Vbeta primers and 13 Jbeta primers. Sequencing was performed with immunoSEQ multiplex PCR; in TCRdb, only in-frame clones are kept and a portion is missing. This table holds about 120,000 clones, approximately 80% found once. The material sequenced was PBMCs. The receptors shown here come from a man aged 35 to 55 in good health and CMV-seronegative.

DNA for the CDR3: TGTGCCAGCAGGGCTAGCGGATTTCCCACAGATACGCAGTATTTT. Amino acids: CASRASGFPTDTQYF. The chain has TRBV6-5 and TRBJ2-3; 7 bases are a match to TRBD2. The trim removed 6 bases at V and 2 bases at J, leaving 8 bases unmatched. CDR3 length: 15 amino acids. Germline V gives CDR1 MNHEY, CDR2 SVGAGI.

The chain is built from TRBV5-1 and TRBJ2-2; 10 positions agree with TRBD2. The CDR3 is 18 amino acids. The germline V gene has CDR1 SGHRS and CDR2 YFSETQ. V lost 4 bases, J lost 0 bases, and 9 bases stayed unmatched. The CDR3 is CASSPHSSGGSNTGELFF. The DNA for the CDR3 is TGCGCCAGCAGCCCCCATTCTAGCGGGGGTTCGAACACCGGGGAGCTGTTTTTT.

The rearrangement links TRBV9 to TRBJ1-6; 7 nucleotides match TRBD1. This CDR3 region has 13 residues. Germline V gene data show CDR1 as SGDLS and CDR2 as YYNGEE. Trimming at V came to 4 bases and at J to 8 bases, leaving 3 bases not matched to a gene. CDR3 in amino acids: CASSRQGYSPLHF. CDR3 nucleotide sequence: TGTGCCAGCAGCCGACAGGGTTATTCACCCCTCCACTTT.

The gene calls are TRBV9 and TRBJ1-3; D not resolved. The CDR3 covers 15 residues. Germline loops: CDR1 SGDLS, CDR2 YYNGEE. V lost 3 bases and J 1 base, leaving 11 bases between the germline ends. CDR3 sequence (DNA): TGTGCCAGCAGCGCGGCCCCGGGGTCTGGAAACACCATATATTTT. Translation gives CASSAAPGSGNTIYF.

The chain couples TRBV5-4 to TRBJ2-5, with D perhaps matching TRBD2 (5 bases). The CDR3 length is 13 residues. Trimming pared 4 bases from V and 1 base from J, leaving 8 bases between. Germline lookup yields CDR1 SGHNT and CDR2 YYREEE (reference sequence). As DNA, the CDR3 is TGTGCCAGCAGCCCGAGCGGCCAAGAGACCCAGTACTTC. This codes for CASSPSGQETQYF.

This chain links TRBV2 with TRBJ2-5; TRBD2 matches 7 bases. Germline V gene lookup returns CDR1 SNHLY and CDR2 FYNNEI. The CDR3 has 13 amino acids. V trimming: 4 bases; J trimming: 2 bases; junction bases outside the gene matches: 1. The CDR3 reads CASSGGLQETQYF. For the CDR3, the DNA is TGTGCCAGCAGTGGGGGACTACAAGAGACCCAGTACTTC. The whole variable domain, filled in from reference TRBV2 and TRBJ2-5, reads EPEVTQTPSHQVTQMGQEVILRCVPISNHLYFYWYRQILGQKVEFLVSFYNNEISEKSEIFDDQFSVERPDGSNFTLKIRSTKLEDSAMYFCASSGGLQETQYFGPGTRLLVL.

The chain links TRBV7-8 to TRBJ1-3, with 7 bases matching TRBD1. Germline V gene data show CDR1 as SGHVS and CDR2 as FQNEAQ. Losses at the gene ends were 2 bases for V and 3 bases for J; bases not matched to a gene: 4. The CDR3 is made up of 15 amino acids. CDR3 bases: TGTGCCAGCAGCTTAAAGACAGGGTTTGGAAACACCATATATTTT. Translated: CASSLKTGFGNTIYF.

The rearrangement uses TRBV5-1 and TRBJ1-1, with 8 bases lining up with TRBD1. The CDR3 covers 15 residues. J gave up 11 bases and V 4 bases, and 16 bases lay outside the gene matches. The germline V gene encodes CDR1 SGHRS and CDR2 YFSETQ. Written as DNA, the CDR3 is TGCGCCAGCAGCCCAAGGAAGGCAGCTGCAGGGGGCGCTTTCTTT. Protein product: CASSPRKAAAGGAFF.

The genes are TRBV4-3 and TRBJ2-7; 7 bases line up with TRBD2. This CDR3 spans 16 amino acids. Germline CDR1 reads LGHNA; CDR2 reads YSLEER. The ends lost 2 bases at V and 4 bases at J; junction bases unmatched: 11. CDR3 nucleotide sequence: TGCGCCAGCAGCCAAAGGGCGGGAGACTCCCCTTACGAGCAGTACTTC. This codes for CASSQRAGDSPYEQYF.